The 10 T cell receptor beta chains listed next were all sequenced from one sample in a study of blood T cell repertoires in COVID-19. Profiled with immunoSEQ multiplex PCR; TCRdb holds only in-frame clones, not every one. Here the sample spans roughly 100,000 clones, approximately 88% being singletons. The material sequenced was peripheral blood. The source is a human donor in a cohort sampled during active COVID-19.

This clone was observed a few times. V gene TRBV6-2 or TRBV6-3 combines with J gene TRBJ1-2; maybe TRBD1 (5 bases). The germline gives CDR1 MNHEY, CDR2 SVGEGT. CDR3 length equals 14 residues. V was pared by 4 bases and J by 3 bases, with 12 bases between. CDR3 nucleotide sequence: TGTGCCAGCAGTTTCTTCGGGGGGGACTATGGCTACACCTTC. This codes for CASSFFGGDYGYTF.

The gene calls are TRBV5-1 and TRBJ2-5, with TRBD1 matching 9 bases. V dropped 4 bases and J dropped 4; count of bases not matched to a gene: 11. The CDR3 runs 16 residues. Germline assignment: CDR1 SGHRS and CDR2 YFSETQ. CDR3 nucleotide sequence: TGCGCCAGCAGCCCCCGGGACAGGGAAGGGAGAGAGACCCAGTACTTC. Amino acids: CASSPRDREGRETQYF.

V and J are TRBV7-2 and TRBJ1-2; D is undetermined. Germline V CDR1 and CDR2: SGHTA, FQGNSA. The V gene lost 1 base and the J gene lost 4 bases, with 4 bases spanning the gap. The CDR3 is made up of 12 amino acids. CDR3 amino acids: CASSLDGYGYTF. The CDR3 nucleotides read TGTGCCAGCAGCTTAGACGGCTATGGCTACACCTTC.

The rearrangement links TRBV9 to TRBJ2-6; 9 nucleotides line up with TRBD1. Germline values: CDR1 SGDLS, CDR2 YYNGEE. CDR3 size: 15 residues. The trim removed 4 bases at V and 2 bases at J, leaving 1 base unmatched. The CDR3 region is CASSRTGAGANVLTF. Written as DNA, the CDR3 is TGTGCCAGCAGCCGGACAGGGGCTGGGGCCAACGTCCTGACTTTC.

The chain is built from TRBV5-6 and TRBJ1-5; 12 bases match TRBD1. This CDR3 spans 14 amino acids. Trimming took 4 bases from V and 5 from J; bases not matched to a gene: 1. Germline CDR1 reads SGHDT; CDR2 reads YYEEEE. The CDR3, as DNA: TGTGCCAGCAGCAGGGACAGGGGGCATCAGCCCCAGCATTTT. This gives the protein CASSRDRGHQPQHF.

V usage is TRBV28 and J usage is TRBJ1-2; D is ambiguous. This CDR3 comprises 13 residues. V lost 2 bases, J lost 2 bases, and 6 bases lay in between. Germline V gives CDR1 MDHEN, CDR2 SYDVKM. Here the CDR3 reads CASSLSGNYGYTF. CDR3 in DNA: TGTGCCAGCAGTTTAAGCGGAAACTATGGCTACACCTTC.

In DNA, the CDR3 is TGTGCCAGCAGTTACTCGTCGGCGGCGTACAATGAGCAGTTCTTC. Encoded protein: CASSYSSAAYNEQFF. The V gene is TRBV6-6, the J gene TRBJ2-1; D remains ambiguous. The CDR3 length is 15 residues. Germline CDR1 is MNHNY and CDR2 is SVGAGI (reference sequence). Between the trimmed V and J ends, which lost 0 bases and 4 bases, there was a span of 10 bases.

The chain uses TRBV14 and TRBJ2-5; a weak D match, TRBD1 (6 bases). Germline V CDR1 and CDR2: SGHDN, FVKESK. V lost 2 bases, J lost 2 bases, and 12 bases lay in between. CDR3 length: 15 residues. The CDR3 nucleotides read TGTGCCAGCAGCCAAACGGACAGACCGCAAGAGACCCAGTACTTC. Encoded protein: CASSQTDRPQETQYF.

The rearrangement joins TRBV7-2 to TRBJ1-3; D not resolved. This CDR3 spans 13 amino acids. Germline lookup yields CDR1 SGHTA and CDR2 FQGNSA. Between the trimmed V and J ends, which lost 5 bases and 2 bases, there was a span of 7 bases. CDR3 sequence: CASSAGAGNTIYF. In DNA form, the CDR3 reads TGTGCCAGCAGCGCCGGAGCTGGAAACACCATATATTTT.

This clone came up once. The chain couples TRBV6-5 to TRBJ2-7; 8 bases fit TRBD2. CDR1 MNHEY and CDR2 SVGAGI come from the germline V gene. The length of the CDR3 is 14 residues. The V segment lost 6 bases and the J segment 6 bases; nucleotides outside the gene matches: 10. CDR3 nucleotide sequence: TGTGCCAGCAGGAAGAACCCGGGGGGGGGCGAGCAGTACTTC. Its protein is CASRKNPGGGEQYF.